This TCR beta chain was obtained from a study of T cells after yellow fever vaccination (dated 2019 in TCRdb). Study-level background: Libraries from fractions with low cell numbers were prepared with the SMART-Seq v4 Ultra Low Input RNA kit. Blood was collected at multiple timepoints before and after primary and secondary immunization, and bulk PBMC replicates and cell subsets were isolated. To follow T-cell clones before and after primary and booster YFV17D yellow fever vaccination, bulk TCR alpha and beta repertoires were sequenced over time. Two healthy male donors, one aged 18 to 29 and one aged 30 to 40 years, made up the cohort. What the work shows at the level of the full study, not this receptor alone: After the booster, most of the clones that had expanded following primary vaccination were detected again (roughly 96% of CD4 and 85% to 90% of CD8), which suggests that memory was broadly maintained. FACS-sorted repertoires could contain abundant contaminating clonotypes from the bulk population, so computational filtering was required. Compared with the primary T-cell response, the secondary T-cell response was faster but weaker, reaching its peak on day 5 rather than on day 15. Because only a couple of donors were included in the study, the extent to which the findings can be generalized is limited. A small fraction of clonotypes appeared in both the CD4 and CD8 compartments, likely as a result of convergent recombination.

The run used an Illumina NovaSeq 6000. TCR cDNA was synthesized by 5'RACE template switching, which introduced a universal primer site and unique molecular identifiers. Priming for cDNA synthesis came from both the TCR alpha and TCR beta constant segments. Library amplification involved two PCR steps, and the second step added sample barcodes and sequencing adapters. Sequencing of libraries was done on Illumina HiSeq 2500 (2x100 bp) or NovaSeq (2x150 bp). As for how the authors treated the data: MIGEC was used to demultiplex reads and collapse the reads into UMI consensus sequences, and MiXCR was used for V(D)J alignment. Vaccine-responding clonotypes were identified with edgeR using replicate PBMC samples, with FDR below 0.01 and a log2 fold change above 5 up to day 15 being required. Bulk clonotypes were assigned CD4 or CD8 identity according to which sequenced CD4 or CD8 repertoire held them at higher abundance. Starting from the raw public reads, TCRdb applied fastp trimming at Q25, assembled clones with MiXCR and retained in-frame beta chains. Each CDR3 protein gets just one entry, which takes the most common genes and DNA from the rows behind it. The V and J calls reflect TCRdb's pipeline rather than the authors' work. Present in this sample are 150,000 to 200,000 distinct CDR3 sequences, approximately 11% of which were seen just once. Of the sample, 36% falls within the top ten clones.

At the junction V is shortened by 6 bases and J by 5 bases, with 8 bases in between. There are 12 amino acids in the CDR3, from cysteine to phenylalanine inclusive. CDR3 DNA only is kept here, 36 bases in frame from base 1. CDR1 and CDR2, per the germline V gene, are SGHTA and FQGTGA. Taking its sample share into account, this clonotype is medium-sized (0.01 to 0.1%). Its antigen is currently not known. Qualities for individual bases were not recorded, and no much larger clone is one base off. The intended sense of this specimen's treatment or condition label: live attenuated yellow fever vaccine strain. PBMCs were isolated from peripheral blood using a standard Ficoll-Paque protocol. Dynabeads CD4 and CD8 positive selection kits were used to isolate the CD4 and CD8 T-cell fractions. RNA was extracted with TriZol from bulk PBMCs, CD4 and CD8 fractions, and dextramer-positive and dextramer-negative fractions.

Sequenced material: CD8+ T cells sorted from PBMCs, taken 15 days after the yellow fever booster vaccination. The receptor's source is a man aged 18 to 35 who received the YFV17D yellow fever vaccine. The sequence joins TRBV7-3 to TRBJ2-1, with the D gene call left open. The nucleotides read TGTGCCAGCAGTTTAGGTAACAATGAGCAGTTCTTC. The encoded protein is CASSLGNNEQFF.